This T cell receptor (beta chain) was found in a study of blood T cell repertoires in COVID-19. The overall study: T cells, B-cell-depleted T cells, or PBMCs supplied cDNA or gDNA.

Germline CDR1 and CDR2: LGHDT and YNNKEL (reference sequence). Trimming removed 3 bases from V and 5 bases from J, with 10 bases in between. The CDR3 runs 13 residues. Participant age was roughly 18 to 95 years, and participants resided in fewer than 30 US areas. Which cohort a participant joined came from the clinical history participants gave. In the source study's methods: Scientists estimated how many nucleated cells there were by amplifying reference gene primers. Assay used: immunoSEQ multiplex PCR; TCRdb lists only in-frame clones, some missing. Clone size and V and J calls were adopted from that table, with D and trimming inferred from the DNA. The sample contains around 250,000 clones, approximately 82% of which appear only once.

This TCR was recovered from a man aged 35-49 years who had recovered from COVID-19. The chain carries TRBV3-1 (or the pseudogene TRBV3-2) and TRBJ1-1, with D unclear. Sequencing used PBMCs or T cells enriched from blood (not recorded which). The CDR3 loop is CASSQTRQTEAFF. The CDR3 DNA is TGTGCCAGCAGCCAGACGAGGCAAACTGAAGCTTTCTTT.